What follows are 21 T cell receptor beta chains derived from one specimen sequenced in a study of T cells expressing NK-cell markers. TCRdb reprocessed the 5' RACE reads and stores each CDR3 protein as one record, lacking DNA. Here the sample table reports fewer than 550,000 distinct CDR3 sequences. The material sequenced was blood T cells: a sorted CD56 or NKG2C T cell subset, CD4+ or CD8+ T cells, or bulk PBMC T cells (not recorded which). These receptors were obtained from a woman in her forties or fifties in good health.

The chain has TRBV12-3 or TRBV12-4 and TRBJ2-7; the D call of TRBD1 rests on TCRdb alone, since no DNA is present to check it. The CDR3 extends over 12 amino acids. The CDR3 loop is CASRLTGGEQYF.

The chain has TRBV5-1 and TRBJ2-2; there is no DNA to check the TCRdb D call of TRBD1. The germline V gene encodes CDR1 SGHRS and CDR2 YFSETQ. This CDR3 comprises 15 residues. CDR3 in amino acids: CASSSNRGITGELFF.

This chain uses TRBV29-1 with TRBJ2-3; lacking DNA, the TRBD1 call made by TCRdb goes unchecked. The CDR3 spans 13 residues. The V gene's germline CDR1 is SQVTM and CDR2 ANQGSEA. The CDR3 sequence: CSVASGTADTQYF.

V usage is TRBV9 and J usage is TRBJ2-1. The CDR3 has 15 residues. Per germline, CDR1 SGDLS and CDR2 YYNGEE. CDR3 loop: CASSVAALSYNEQFF.

The chain combines TRBV12-5 with TRBJ2-1; TCRdb names TRBD2, which stays unverified in the absence of DNA. Germline CDR1 reads LGHNT; CDR2 reads FRNRAP. CDR3 length equals 16 residues. This chain's CDR3 is CASGSSGRQTYNEQFF.

V is TRBV25-1 and J is TRBJ2-7; the TCRdb D gene call, TRBD2, has no DNA to confirm it. The CDR3 consists of 12 residues. The V gene's germline CDR1 is MGHDK and CDR2 SYGVNS. The CDR3 loop is CASTSGTSEQYF.

V is TRBV11-2 and J is TRBJ2-2; the D gene TCRdb calls, TRBD1, cannot be checked with no DNA. The CDR3 loop spans 16 amino acids. CDR1 is SGHAT and CDR2 is FQNNGV in the germline V gene. CDR3: CASSLRQGAWTGELFF.

The rearrangement uses TRBV5-1 and TRBJ2-1; TCRdb calls TRBD2, which cannot be checked without DNA. Germline CDR1 SGHRS, CDR2 YFSETQ. The CDR3 runs to 12 residues. The CDR3 spells CASSELAGEQFF.

The CDR3 reads CASSLGYEQFF. This sequence joins TRBV5-1 and TRBJ2-1. The CDR3 length is 11 residues. Per the germline V gene, CDR1 is SGHRS and CDR2 is YFSETQ.

The V gene is TRBV20-1, the J gene TRBJ2-2; with no DNA, the TCRdb D assignment of TRBD1 cannot be verified. The CDR3 spans 16 residues. Looked up from germline, CDR1 is DFQATT and CDR2 is SNEGSKA (reference sequence). CDR3 region: CSARTGGTGNTGELFF.

The V gene is TRBV20-1, the J gene TRBJ2-3. This CDR3 spans 12 amino acids. Germline V gives CDR1 DFQATT, CDR2 SNEGSKA (reference sequence). The CDR3 loop reads CSALSDTDTQYF.

CDR3 protein: CASSLQGTGPEPQHF. This chain connects TRBV7-8 to TRBJ1-5; TCRdb's assignment of TRBD1 cannot be checked, as there is no DNA. Germline V gene data show CDR1 as SGHVS and CDR2 as FQNEAQ. The CDR3 loop spans 15 amino acids. The full variable domain, its missing parts supplied by reference TRBV7-8 and TRBJ1-5, is GAGVSQSPRYKVAKRGQDVALRCDPISGHVSLFWYQQALGQGPEFLTYFQNEAQLDKSGLPSDRFFAERPEGSVSTLKIQRTQQEDSAVYLCASSLQGTGPEPQHFGDGTRLSIL.

CDR3 sequence reads: CASGLGGLAVYNEQFF. This chain links TRBV12-3 or TRBV12-4 with TRBJ2-1; the D call from TCRdb, TRBD2, cannot be confirmed without DNA. The length of the CDR3 is 16 residues.

The rearrangement links TRBV12-3 or TRBV12-4 to TRBJ1-4; no DNA is available, so the TRBD1 call from TCRdb remains unchecked. The CDR3 has 17 amino acids. CDR3 region: CASSPRTATATNEKLFF.

This sequence joins TRBV6-6 and TRBJ1-4; TCRdb's D gene call, TRBD1, goes unchecked for lack of DNA. In germline, CDR1 is MNHNY, CDR2 SVGAGI (reference sequence). The CDR3 contains 15 residues. The CDR3 loop reads CATLVVGGSNEKLFF.

The chain uses TRBV3-1 and TRBJ1-1; there is no DNA to check the TCRdb D call of TRBD1. The CDR3 length is 15 residues. Germline CDR1 reads LGHDT; CDR2 reads YNNKEL (reference sequence). CDR3 region: CASTEGGSMNTEAFF.

The genes are TRBV6-5 and TRBJ1-2; TCRdb names TRBD1, which stays unverified in the absence of DNA. This CDR3 is 15 amino acids long. Germline-derived CDR1 and CDR2 are MNHEY and SVGAGI. The CDR3: CASSYRGQGGYGYTF.

The chain combines TRBV2 with TRBJ2-5; TCRdb calls TRBD2, which cannot be checked without DNA. CDR1 is SNHLY, CDR2 FYNNEI, per germline. The CDR3 has 15 residues. CDR3 amino acids: CASSDIGLHQETQYF.

The V call is TRBV27, the J call TRBJ2-7; the TRBD2 assignment by TCRdb is unverifiable without DNA. Germline values: CDR1 MNHEY, CDR2 SMNVEV (reference sequence). The length of the CDR3 is 13 residues. CDR3 amino acids: CATKGTAAHEQYF.

The gene calls are TRBV5-1 and TRBJ2-1; as DNA is missing, the TRBD2 call by TCRdb cannot be tested. The CDR3 is made up of 18 amino acids. Germline values: CDR1 SGHRS, CDR2 YFSETQ. CDR3 sequence reads: CASSSHLSSGSLSNEQFF.

The chain combines TRBV20-1 with TRBJ2-5; lacking DNA, the TRBD1 call made by TCRdb goes unchecked. CDR1 is DFQATT and CDR2 is SNEGSKA in the germline V gene (reference sequence). The CDR3 extends over 14 amino acids. This CDR3 is CSATPGGGAGTQYF.